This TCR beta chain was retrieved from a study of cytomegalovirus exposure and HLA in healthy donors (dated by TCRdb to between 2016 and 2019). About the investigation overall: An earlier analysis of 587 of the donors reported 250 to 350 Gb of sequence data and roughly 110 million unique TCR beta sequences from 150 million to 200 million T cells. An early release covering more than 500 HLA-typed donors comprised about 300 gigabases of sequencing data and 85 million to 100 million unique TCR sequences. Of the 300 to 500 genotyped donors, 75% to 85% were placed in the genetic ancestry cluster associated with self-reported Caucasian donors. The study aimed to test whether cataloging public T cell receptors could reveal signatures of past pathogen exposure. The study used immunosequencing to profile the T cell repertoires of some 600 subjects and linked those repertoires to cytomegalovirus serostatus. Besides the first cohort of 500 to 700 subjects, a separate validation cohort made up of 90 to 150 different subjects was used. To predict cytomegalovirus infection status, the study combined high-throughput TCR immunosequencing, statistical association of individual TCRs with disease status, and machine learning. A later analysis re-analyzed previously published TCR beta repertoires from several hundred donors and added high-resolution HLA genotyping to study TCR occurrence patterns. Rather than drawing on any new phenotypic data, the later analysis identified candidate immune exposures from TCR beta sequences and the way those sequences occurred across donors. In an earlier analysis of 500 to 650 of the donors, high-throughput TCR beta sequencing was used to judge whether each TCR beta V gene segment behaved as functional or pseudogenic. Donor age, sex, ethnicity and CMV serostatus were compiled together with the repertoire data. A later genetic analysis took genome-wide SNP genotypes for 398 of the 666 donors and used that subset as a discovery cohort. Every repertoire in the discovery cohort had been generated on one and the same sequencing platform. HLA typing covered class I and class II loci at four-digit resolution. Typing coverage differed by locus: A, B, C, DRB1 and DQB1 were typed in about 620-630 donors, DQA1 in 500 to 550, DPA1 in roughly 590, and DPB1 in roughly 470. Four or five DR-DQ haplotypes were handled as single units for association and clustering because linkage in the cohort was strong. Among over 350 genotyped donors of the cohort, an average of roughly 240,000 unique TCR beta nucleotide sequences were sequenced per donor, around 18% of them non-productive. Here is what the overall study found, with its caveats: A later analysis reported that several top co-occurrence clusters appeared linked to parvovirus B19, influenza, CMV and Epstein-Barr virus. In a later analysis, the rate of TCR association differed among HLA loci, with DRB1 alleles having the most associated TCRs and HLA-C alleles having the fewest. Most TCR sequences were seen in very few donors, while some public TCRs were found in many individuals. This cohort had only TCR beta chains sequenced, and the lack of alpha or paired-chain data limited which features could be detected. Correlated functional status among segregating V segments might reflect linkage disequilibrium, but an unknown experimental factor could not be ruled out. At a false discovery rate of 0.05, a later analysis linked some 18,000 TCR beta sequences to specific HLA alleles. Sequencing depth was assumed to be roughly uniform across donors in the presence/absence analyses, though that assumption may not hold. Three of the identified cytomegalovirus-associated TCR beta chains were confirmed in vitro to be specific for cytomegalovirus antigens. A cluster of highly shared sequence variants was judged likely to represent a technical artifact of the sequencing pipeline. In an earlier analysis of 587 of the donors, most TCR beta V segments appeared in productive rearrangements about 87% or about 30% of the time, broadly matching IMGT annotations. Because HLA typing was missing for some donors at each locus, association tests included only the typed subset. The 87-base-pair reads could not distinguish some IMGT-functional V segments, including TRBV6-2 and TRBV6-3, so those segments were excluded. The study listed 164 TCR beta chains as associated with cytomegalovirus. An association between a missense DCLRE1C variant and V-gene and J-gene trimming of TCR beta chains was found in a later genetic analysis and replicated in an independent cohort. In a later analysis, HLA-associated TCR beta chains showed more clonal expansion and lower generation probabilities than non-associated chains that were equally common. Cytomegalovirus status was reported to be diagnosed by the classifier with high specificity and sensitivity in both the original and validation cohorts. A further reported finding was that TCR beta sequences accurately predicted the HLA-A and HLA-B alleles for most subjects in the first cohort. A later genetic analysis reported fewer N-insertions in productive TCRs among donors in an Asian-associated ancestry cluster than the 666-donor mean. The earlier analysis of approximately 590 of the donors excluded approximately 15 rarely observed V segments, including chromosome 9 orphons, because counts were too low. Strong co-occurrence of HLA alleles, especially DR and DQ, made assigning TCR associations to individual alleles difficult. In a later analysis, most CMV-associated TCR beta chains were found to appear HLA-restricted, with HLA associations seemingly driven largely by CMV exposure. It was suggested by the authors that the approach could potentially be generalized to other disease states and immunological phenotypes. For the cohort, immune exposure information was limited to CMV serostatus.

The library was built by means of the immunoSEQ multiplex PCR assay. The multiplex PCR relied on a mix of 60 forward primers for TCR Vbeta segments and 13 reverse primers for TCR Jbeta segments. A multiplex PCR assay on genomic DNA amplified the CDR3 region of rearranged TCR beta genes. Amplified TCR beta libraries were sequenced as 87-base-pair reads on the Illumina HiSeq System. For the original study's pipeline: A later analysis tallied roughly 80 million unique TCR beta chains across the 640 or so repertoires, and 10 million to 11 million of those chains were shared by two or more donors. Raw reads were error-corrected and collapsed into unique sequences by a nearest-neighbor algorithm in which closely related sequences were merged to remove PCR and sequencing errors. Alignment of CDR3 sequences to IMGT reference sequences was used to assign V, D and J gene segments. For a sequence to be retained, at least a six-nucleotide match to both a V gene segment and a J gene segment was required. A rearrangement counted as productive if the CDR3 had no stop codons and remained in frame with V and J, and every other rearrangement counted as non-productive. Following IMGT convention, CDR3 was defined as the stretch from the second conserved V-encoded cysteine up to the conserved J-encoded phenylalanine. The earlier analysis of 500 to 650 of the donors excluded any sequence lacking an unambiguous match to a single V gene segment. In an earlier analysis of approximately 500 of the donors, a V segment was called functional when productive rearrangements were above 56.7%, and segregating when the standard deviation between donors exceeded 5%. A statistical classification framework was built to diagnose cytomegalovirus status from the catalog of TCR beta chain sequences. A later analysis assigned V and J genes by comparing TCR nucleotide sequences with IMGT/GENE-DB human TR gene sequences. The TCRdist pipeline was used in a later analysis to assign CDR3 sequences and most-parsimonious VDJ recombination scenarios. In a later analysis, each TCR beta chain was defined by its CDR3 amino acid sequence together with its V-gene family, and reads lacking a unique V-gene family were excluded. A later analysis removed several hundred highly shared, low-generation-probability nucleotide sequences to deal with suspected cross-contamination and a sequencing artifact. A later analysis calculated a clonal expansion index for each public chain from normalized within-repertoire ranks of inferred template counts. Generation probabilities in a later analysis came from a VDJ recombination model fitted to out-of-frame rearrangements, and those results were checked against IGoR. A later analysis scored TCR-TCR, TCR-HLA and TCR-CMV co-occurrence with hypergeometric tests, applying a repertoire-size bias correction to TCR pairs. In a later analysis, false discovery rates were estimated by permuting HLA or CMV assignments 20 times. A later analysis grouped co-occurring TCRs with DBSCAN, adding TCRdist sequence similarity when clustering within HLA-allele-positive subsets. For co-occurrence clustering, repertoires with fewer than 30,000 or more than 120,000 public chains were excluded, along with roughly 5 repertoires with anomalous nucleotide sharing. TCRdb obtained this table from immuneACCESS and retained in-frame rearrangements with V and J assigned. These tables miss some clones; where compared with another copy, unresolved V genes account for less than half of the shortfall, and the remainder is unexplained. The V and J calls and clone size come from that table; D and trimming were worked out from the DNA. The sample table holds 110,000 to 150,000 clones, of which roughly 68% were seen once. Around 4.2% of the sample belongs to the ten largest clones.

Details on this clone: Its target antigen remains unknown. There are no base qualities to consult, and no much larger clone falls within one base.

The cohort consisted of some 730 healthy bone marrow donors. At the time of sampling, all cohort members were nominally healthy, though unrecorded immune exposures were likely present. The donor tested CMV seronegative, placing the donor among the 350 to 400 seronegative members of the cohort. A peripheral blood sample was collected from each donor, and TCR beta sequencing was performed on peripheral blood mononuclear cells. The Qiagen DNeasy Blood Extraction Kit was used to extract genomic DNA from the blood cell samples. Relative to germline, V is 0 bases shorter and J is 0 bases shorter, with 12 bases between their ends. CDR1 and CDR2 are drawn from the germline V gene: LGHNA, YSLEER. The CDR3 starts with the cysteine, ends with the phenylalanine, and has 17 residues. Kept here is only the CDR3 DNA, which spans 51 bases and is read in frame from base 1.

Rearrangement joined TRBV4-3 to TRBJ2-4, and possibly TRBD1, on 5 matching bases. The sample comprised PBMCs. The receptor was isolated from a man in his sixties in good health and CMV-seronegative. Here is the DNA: TGCGCCAGCAGCCAAGATCAGGAACAGGAAGCCAAAAACATTCAGTACTTC. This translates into CASSQDQEQEAKNIQYF.